One and the same sample provided the 2 T cell receptor beta chains below, sequenced in a study of blood T cell repertoires in COVID-19 (dated by TCRdb to 2018 to 2020). The library was prepared using the immunoSEQ multiplex PCR assay. This immuneACCESS table, as held by TCRdb, lists in-frame sequences with V and J called but not all clones. Of the missing ones, under half trace to an unresolved V gene in checked studies; the others have no known cause. Across this sample there are 120,000 to 150,000 clones, with 85% to 90% seen only once. In total, the top ten clones hold over 10% of the sample. Sequencing was done on a sample of peripheral blood. The origin of the receptors is a man aged 18-30 years with COVID-19, enrolled during active disease.

This clone turned up a few times. This sequence joins TRBV5-1 and TRBJ2-1; TRBD1 might be the D (6 bases). Germline CDR1 and CDR2: SGHRS and YFSETQ. The V gene lost 0 bases and the J gene lost 8 bases, with 15 bases spanning the gap. The CDR3 consists of 15 residues. CDR3 region: CASSLAQGTGYEQFF. The CDR3 DNA reads as TGCGCCAGCAGCTTGGCTCAGGGGACCGGGTATGAGCAGTTCTTC. The complete variable domain, with remaining parts taken from reference TRBV5-1 and TRBJ2-1, reads KAGVTQTPRYLIKTRGQQVTLSCSPISGHRSVSWYQQTPGQGLQFLFEYFSETQRNKGNFPGRFSGRQFSNSRSEMNVSTLELGDSALYLCASSLAQGTGYEQFFGPGTRLTVL.

The J gene is TRBJ2-3, the V gene TRBV2, with 10 nucleotides matching TRBD1. Germline loops: CDR1 SNHLY, CDR2 FYNNEI. The V segment lost 9 bases and the J segment 1 base; nucleotides outside the gene matches: 7. The CDR3 spans 15 residues. The CDR3 DNA sequence: TGTGCCAGTGCGACCGGGACAGGGGGCACAGATACGCAGTATTTT. Its translation is CASATGTGGTDTQYF.